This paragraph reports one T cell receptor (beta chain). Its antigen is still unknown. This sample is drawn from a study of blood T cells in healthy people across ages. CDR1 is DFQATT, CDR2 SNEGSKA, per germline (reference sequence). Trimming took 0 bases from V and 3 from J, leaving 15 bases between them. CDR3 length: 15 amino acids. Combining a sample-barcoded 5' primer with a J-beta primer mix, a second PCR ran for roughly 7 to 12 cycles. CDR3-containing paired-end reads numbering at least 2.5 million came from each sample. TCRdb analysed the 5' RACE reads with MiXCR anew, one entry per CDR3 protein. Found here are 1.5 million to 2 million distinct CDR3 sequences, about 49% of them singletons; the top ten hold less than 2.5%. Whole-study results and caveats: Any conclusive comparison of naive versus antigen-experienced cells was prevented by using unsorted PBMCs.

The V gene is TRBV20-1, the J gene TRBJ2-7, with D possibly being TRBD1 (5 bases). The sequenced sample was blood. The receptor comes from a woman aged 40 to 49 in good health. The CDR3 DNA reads TGCAGTGCTAGAGACAGGGTTGGTGAGGACTACGAGCAGTACTTC. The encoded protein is CSARDRVGEDYEQYF.